The 32 T cell receptor beta chains below all came from one sample that was sequenced in a study of T-cell reconstitution after alpha-beta-depleted transplantation in children. TCRbeta library preparation incorporated unique molecular identifiers. Via MiXCR, TCRdb re-called the PCR reads, giving one row per CDR3 protein. The table shows some 310,000 distinct CDR3 sequences, with approximately 23% occurring only once. Here the sequenced sample was PBMCs, mostly from graft donor cells, taken 180 days after TCRalphabeta/CD19-depleted stem cell transplant. The source is a male patient younger than 18 who had a stem cell transplant for acute lymphoblastic leukemia, so the T cells may come from the graft donor.

CDR3 residues: CASRDVAGGYNEQFF. DNA of the CDR3: TGTGCCAGCAGGGACGTAGCGGGAGGGTACAATGAGCAGTTCTTC. The gene calls are TRBV6-1 and TRBJ2-1, with 11 bases lining up with TRBD2. V lost 6 bases and J lost 4; bases outside the gene matches: 5. CDR3 length: 15 amino acids. Germline CDR1 MNHNS, CDR2 SASEGT.

This clonotype was observed a single time. This rearrangement joins TRBV19 to TRBJ1-1; perhaps TRBD1 as D (6 bases). The CDR3 covers 15 residues. The V end was cut by 5 bases, the J end by 6 bases, with 19 bases between. CDR1 is LNHDA, CDR2 SQIVND, per germline (reference sequence). The DNA for the CDR3 is TGTGCCAGTAGTCGTCCTCTTCAGGGGAGGGCTGAAGCTTTCTTT. Protein sequence: CASSRPLQGRAEAFF.

The V gene is TRBV28, the J gene TRBJ2-3, with D uncertain. The CDR3 has 16 amino acids. Germline CDR1 reads MDHEN; CDR2 reads SYDVKM. V lost 7 bases and J lost 5, with 22 bases in between. The CDR3 nucleotides are TGTGCCAGCATCTCCCCTGGTCCGGGTCCGGGAGATACGCAGTATTTT. Translation: CASISPGPGPGDTQYF.

The sample holds a few counts of this clonotype. The chain couples TRBV7-3 to TRBJ2-1; 12 bases line up with TRBD2. CDR3 length: 15 amino acids. Germline V CDR1 and CDR2: SGHTA, FQGTGA. Trimming cost V 6 bases and J 7 bases; bases outside gene matches: 7. CDR3 amino acids: CASSLLAGGKNEQFF. For the CDR3, the DNA is TGTGCCAGCAGTCTACTAGCGGGAGGTAAAAATGAGCAGTTCTTC.

There are a few counts of this clonotype. The J gene is TRBJ2-1, the V gene TRBV11-2, with a tentative D call TRBD2 (6 bases). Trimming left V 0 bases short and J 0 bases short, with 12 bases between. The germline gives CDR1 SGHAT, CDR2 FQNNGV. This CDR3 is 17 amino acids long. The CDR3: CASSLEWGGTSYNEQFF. In DNA, the CDR3 is TGTGCCAGCAGCTTAGAGTGGGGCGGGACCTCCTACAATGAGCAGTTCTTC.

This rearrangement joins TRBV5-1 to TRBJ2-3; TRBD2 matches 12 bases. V lost 3 bases and J lost 6; bases outside the gene matches: 5. Germline CDR1 SGHRS, CDR2 YFSETQ. This CDR3 comprises 15 residues. The CDR3: CASSWGTSGLDTQYF. In DNA, the CDR3 is TGCGCCAGCAGCTGGGGGACTAGCGGGTTGGATACGCAGTATTTT.

This sequence joins TRBV27 and TRBJ2-7; TRBD2 is a possible D gene (6 bases). Germline CDR1 reads MNHEY; CDR2 reads SMNVEV (reference sequence). V dropped 6 bases and J dropped 4 bases, with 22 bases sitting between them. The length of the CDR3 is 16 residues. CDR3 loop: CASSSTRGGTAYEQYF. As DNA, the CDR3 is TGTGCCAGCAGCTCTACCCGAGGCGGGACGGCATACGAGCAGTACTTC.

The chain couples TRBV7-9 to TRBJ2-5; the D call may be TRBD1 or TRBD2 (5 bases each). The CDR3 covers 12 residues. Germline loops: CDR1 SEHNR, CDR2 FQNEAQ (reference sequence). Trimming pared 6 bases from V and 2 bases from J, leaving 7 bases between. CDR3 loop: CASRGEQETQYF. The DNA for the CDR3 is TGTGCCAGCAGGGGGGAACAAGAGACCCAGTACTTC.

The chain carries TRBV19 and TRBJ2-1; TRBD2 matches at 10 bases. CDR3 size: 22 residues. CDR1 is LNHDA and CDR2 is SQIVND in the germline V gene (reference sequence). The V segment lost 10 bases and the J segment 7 bases; nucleotides outside the gene matches: 34. The chain's CDR3 is CATLRKIINGTAGLAKRNEQFF. The CDR3 bases are TGTGCCACCCTGCGAAAGATAATTAACGGGACGGCGGGACTAGCGAAAAGGAATGAGCAGTTCTTC.

The chain is built from TRBV4-1 and TRBJ2-1; 10 nucleotides align to TRBD2. CDR3 length equals 16 residues. Germline V gives CDR1 MGHRA, CDR2 YSYEKL. The trim removed 3 bases at V and 5 bases at J, leaving 7 bases unmatched. CDR3 sequence: CASSQHGTSVNNEQFF. As DNA, the CDR3 is TGCGCCAGCAGCCAGCATGGGACTAGCGTTAACAATGAGCAGTTCTTC.

Many counts were recorded for this clonotype. V and J are TRBV12-3 or TRBV12-4 and TRBJ2-5, with TRBD2 identical over 12 bases. This CDR3 spans 17 amino acids. V lost 5 bases and J lost 1; bases outside the gene matches: 8. The CDR3 sequence: CASSPKGGLAGQETQYF. The CDR3 DNA reads TGTGCCAGCAGTCCTAAAGGGGGACTAGCGGGCCAAGAGACCCAGTACTTC.

The table lists this clonotype with a few counts. The CDR3 DNA is TGCAGTGCTAGGGAAGGGGCGGCCATGAACACTGAAGCTTTCTTT. Its translation is CSAREGAAMNTEAFF. The V call is TRBV20-1, the J call TRBJ1-1, with D perhaps matching TRBD1 (5 bases). V was trimmed by 3 bases and J by 0 bases, leaving 14 bases between them. There are 15 residues in the CDR3. Germline loops: CDR1 DFQATT, CDR2 SNEGSKA (reference sequence).

Only a few counts were recorded for this clonotype. The chain carries TRBV6-6 and TRBJ1-4, with D unclear. Looked up from germline, CDR1 is MNHNY and CDR2 is SVGAGI (reference sequence). V lost 0 bases and J lost 5, with 4 bases in between. The CDR3 has 13 amino acids. The DNA of the CDR3 is TGTGCCAGCAGTTACTCAGGGAATGAAAAACTGTTTTTT. It translates to CASSYSGNEKLFF.

The chain employs TRBV9 and TRBJ2-7; 10 nucleotides align to TRBD1. Trimming cost V 2 bases and J 4 bases; bases outside gene matches: 6. This CDR3 has 15 residues. Germline lookup yields CDR1 SGDLS and CDR2 YYNGEE. CDR3 in amino acids: CASSVWPGQGYEQYF. CDR3 in DNA: TGTGCCAGCAGCGTTTGGCCGGGACAGGGGTACGAGCAGTACTTC.

In its sample, this clonotype was seen a few times. The rearrangement uses TRBV10-1 and TRBJ2-2; no definite D call. The germline V gene encodes CDR1 WNHNN and CDR2 SYGVQD (reference sequence). This CDR3 contains 16 residues. V lost 3 bases and J 5 bases, leaving 16 bases between the germline ends. The CDR3 DNA is TGCGCCAGCAGTGATACAGACCCACTCAATACCGGGGAGCTGTTTTTT. Its protein is CASSDTDPLNTGELFF.

V is TRBV29-1 and J is TRBJ1-2; D is possibly TRBD1 (5 bases). Germline CDR1 and CDR2: SQVTM and ANQGSEA. V lost 5 bases and J 4 bases, leaving 8 bases between the germline ends. There are 11 residues in the CDR3. The CDR3 nucleotides read TGCAGCGTTACAGGTGTCTATGGCTACACCTTC. Its translation: CSVTGVYGYTF.

This clonotype was picked up many times. Germline and junction disagree at one end, which may indicate a read error. The V gene is TRBV5-1, the J gene TRBJ2-3, with D hard to call. CDR1 is SGHRS and CDR2 is YFSETQ in the germline V gene. The CDR3 runs to 12 residues. CDR3 protein: CASSLRTDTQYF. For the CDR3, the DNA is TGTGCCAGCAGTTTACGCACAGATACGCAGTATTTT.

In its sample, this clonotype was seen a few times. The V call is TRBV7-9, the J call TRBJ2-5; no reliable D call. Germline V gene sequence: CDR1 SEHNR, CDR2 FQNEAQ (reference sequence). The germline V and J ends were trimmed by 2 bases and 5 bases, with 12 bases remaining between them. The CDR3 has 14 residues. The CDR3 bases are TGTGCCAGCAGCTTAAGCCCGTCGAGGGAGACCCAGTACTTC. This encodes CASSLSPSRETQYF.

Only a few counts were recorded for this clonotype. This chain links TRBV20-1 with TRBJ2-7; D ambiguous. V was clipped by 0 bases and J by 2 bases, with 11 bases between them. CDR1 DFQATT and CDR2 SNEGSKA come from the germline V gene (reference sequence). This CDR3 comprises 14 residues. The CDR3 is CSAREGRLTYEQYF. CDR3 DNA: TGCAGTGCTAGAGAGGGCAGGCTTACCTACGAGCAGTACTTC.

This clonotype was counted a few times. The chain is built from TRBV7-9 and TRBJ2-1; 12 bases fit TRBD2. CDR1 SEHNR and CDR2 FQNEAQ come from the germline V gene (reference sequence). Trimming removed 4 bases from V and 6 bases from J; junction bases left unmatched: 10. The CDR3 runs to 17 residues. CDR3 coding DNA: TGTGCCAGCAGCTATGGACTAGCGGGATTTTCAGGCAATGAGCAGTTCTTC. This codes for CASSYGLAGFSGNEQFF. Full variable domain (rest looked up from reference TRBV7-9 and TRBJ2-1): DTGVSQNPRHKITKRGQNVTFRCDPISEHNRLYWYRQTLGQGPEFLTYFQNEAQLEKSRLLSDRFSAERPKGSFSTLEIQRTEQGDSAMYLCASSYGLAGFSGNEQFFGPGTRLTVL.

V gene TRBV12-3 or TRBV12-4 combines with J gene TRBJ2-5; unclear D gene. With 0 bases removed from V and 7 bases from J, the gap between germline ends came to 18 bases. CDR3 length: 16 residues. The CDR3: CASSLAMSYPWGTQYF. DNA for the CDR3: TGTGCCAGCAGTTTAGCAATGTCCTACCCCTGGGGGACCCAGTACTTC.

The chain couples TRBV27 to TRBJ2-5; D is perhaps TRBD1 or TRBD2 (5 bases each). The germline V gene encodes CDR1 MNHEY and CDR2 SMNVEV (reference sequence). The CDR3 consists of 11 residues. With 8 bases removed from V and 11 bases from J, the gap between germline ends came to 15 bases. The CDR3 bases are TGTGCCAGCTCTAACGGGGCTGGACAGTACTTC. It codes for CASSNGAGQYF.

This clonotype has a handful of counts. This chain connects TRBV24-1 to TRBJ2-2, with D perhaps TRBD2 (5 bases). Germline loops: CDR1 KGHDR, CDR2 SFDVKD. CDR3 length: 14 residues. The V gene lost 0 bases and the J gene lost 5 bases, with 6 bases spanning the gap. The CDR3 nucleotides are TGTGCCACCAGTGATTTGGGCGGGACCGGGGAGCTGTTTTTT. Amino acid sequence: CATSDLGGTGELFF.

This clonotype was picked up a small number of times. V and J are TRBV5-5 and TRBJ1-1; TRBD1 is a possible D gene (5 bases). The V end lost 0 bases, the J end lost 1 base, and 10 bases lay between the germline ends. Germline CDR1 is SGHKS and CDR2 is YYEKEE (reference sequence). The CDR3 has 15 residues. CDR3 bases: TGTGCCAGCAGCTTGGGCCGGCAGGGGAACACTGAAGCTTTCTTT. Amino acid sequence: CASSLGRQGNTEAFF.

V usage is TRBV5-1 and J usage is TRBJ2-7; tentative D call: TRBD1 (6 bases). From germline, CDR1 is SGHRS and CDR2 YFSETQ. This CDR3 contains 14 residues. Deletions cut 0 bases from V and 6 bases from J, with 13 bases between. In nucleotides, the CDR3 is TGCGCCAGCAGCTTGGAGGGGGACCTCATCGAGCAGTACTTC. It translates to CASSLEGDLIEQYF.

The rearrangement joins TRBV5-1 to TRBJ2-7; 8 bases map to TRBD2. Trimming removed 8 bases from V and 2 bases from J; junction bases left unmatched: 9. Germline loops: CDR1 SGHRS, CDR2 YFSETQ. This CDR3 is 14 amino acids long. DNA of the CDR3: TGCGCCAGTCAGACTTATAGCGGGGCCTACGAGCAGTACTTC. This gives the protein CASQTYSGAYEQYF.

This clonotype was seen ten or more times. V gene TRBV5-1 combines with J gene TRBJ2-1; D is perhaps TRBD2 (5 bases). This CDR3 region has 13 residues. The V and J ends lost 2 bases and 6 bases respectively, with 9 bases between them. The germline CDR1 and CDR2 sequences are SGHRS and YFSETQ. CDR3 nucleotides: TGCGCCAGCAGCTTTGGACGGGGCAATGAGCAGTTCTTC. As protein: CASSFGRGNEQFF.

The chain recombines TRBV11-2 with TRBJ2-1; no clear D gene. This CDR3 has 13 residues. In germline, CDR1 is SGHAT, CDR2 FQNNGV. V was trimmed by 5 bases and J by 10 bases, leaving 15 bases between them. The CDR3 DNA is TGTGCCAGCAGCCCCCCTCCCCATGTGGAGCAGTTCTTC. It specifies CASSPPPHVEQFF.

The rearrangement uses TRBV5-1 and TRBJ2-1; 8 bases are a match to TRBD2. V trimming: 9 bases; J trimming: 3 bases; junction bases outside the gene matches: 8. The germline CDR1 and CDR2 sequences are SGHRS and YFSETQ. This CDR3 has 14 residues. For the CDR3, the DNA is TGCGCCAACACAGCGGGAGAAGACTACAATGAGCAGTTCTTC. Translated: CANTAGEDYNEQFF. The entire variable domain, with the rest obtained from reference TRBV5-1 and TRBJ2-1, is as follows: KAGVTQTPRYLIKTRGQQVTLSCSPISGHRSVSWYQQTPGQGLQFLFEYFSETQRNKGNFPGRFSGRQFSNSRSEMNVSTLELGDSALYLCANTAGEDYNEQFFGPGTRLTVL.

The rearrangement uses TRBV15 and TRBJ1-5, with D hard to call. Germline-derived CDR1 and CDR2 are LNHNV and YYDKDF (reference sequence). V lost 1 base to trimming and J lost 6 bases, with 7 bases between them. The CDR3 consists of 13 residues. In DNA form, the CDR3 reads TGTGCCACCAGCAGAGGGGAGGGTCAGCCCCAGCATTTT. Protein: CATSRGEGQPQHF.

The chain carries TRBV29-1 and TRBJ1-1; D is ambiguous. The germline V gene has CDR1 SQVTM and CDR2 ANQGSEA. The CDR3 runs 13 residues. The ends were cut back, 8 bases at V and 0 bases at J, with 13 bases in the middle. In nucleotides, the CDR3 is TGCAGCCCCTCCGGGGAACTGAACACTGAAGCTTTCTTT. Translation: CSPSGELNTEAFF.

The gene calls are TRBV20-1 and TRBJ2-3; 7 bases line up with TRBD2. Trimming took 5 bases from V and 0 from J; bases not matched to a gene: 8. Germline V gives CDR1 DFQATT, CDR2 SNEGSKA (reference sequence). CDR3 size: 15 residues. The CDR3 coding sequence is TGCAGTGCTGTAACCTGGGAGGGTAGCACAGATACGCAGTATTTT. This codes for CSAVTWEGSTDTQYF.